These 29 T cell receptor beta chains came from one sample sequenced in a study of post-analysis software for immune sequencing data. Study-wide points: When patients were compared with controls, 4 or 5 TRBV segments were more frequent, TRBV5-6, TRBV5-1 and TRBV20-1 among them.

Their antigens remain unidentified. Researchers reported that TCR beta cDNA libraries carried unique molecular identifiers. TCRdb re-called the PCR reads through MiXCR, storing one row per CDR3 protein. The data contain more than 350,000 distinct CDR3 sequences, 39% of them seen just once; the ten biggest clones take up 7.5% to 8.5%. The sample comprised blood. Every receptor here comes from a girl aged 2 to 9 with multiple sclerosis.

The V call is TRBV7-8, the J call TRBJ2-1, with a possible D match to TRBD1 (7 bases). Per the germline V gene, CDR1 is SGHVS and CDR2 is FQNEAQ. V was shortened by 5 bases and J by 5 bases, with 13 bases between the two germline ends. The CDR3 covers 14 residues. CDR3: CASSTTGRNNEQFF. CDR3 DNA sequence: TGTGCCAGCAGCACGACAGGGAGGAACAATGAGCAGTTCTTC.

Concerning this clonotype itself: Germline and junction disagree at one end, which may indicate a read error. The J gene is TRBJ2-2, the V gene TRBV7-2, with 11 bases fitting TRBD2. CDR3 length equals 17 residues. Germline assignment: CDR1 SGHTA and CDR2 FQGNSA. The CDR3 coding sequence is TGTGCCTGCAGCTTATGGCTAGCGGGAGGTTGGGGCGGGGAGCTGTTTTTT. This encodes CACSLWLAGGWGGELFF. Full variable domain (remainder filled in from reference TRBV7-2 and TRBJ2-2): GAGVSQSPSNKVTEKGKDVELRCDPISGHTALYWYRQSLGQGLEFLIYFQGNSAPDKSGLPSDRFSAERTGGSVSTLTIQRTQQEDSAVYLCACSLWLAGGWGGELFFGEGSRLTVL.

The chain carries TRBV20-1 and TRBJ2-1; maybe TRBD1 (5 bases). The CDR3 totals 15 residues. The V gene's germline CDR1 is DFQATT and CDR2 SNEGSKA (reference sequence). V was pared by 0 bases and J by 5 bases, with 14 bases between. The CDR3 loop reads CSARDFTGPNNEQFF. CDR3 nucleotides: TGCAGTGCTAGAGATTTTACAGGCCCAAACAATGAGCAGTTCTTC.

The rearrangement links TRBV5-1 to TRBJ2-3, with D unresolved. The V and J ends lost 3 bases and 7 bases respectively, with 6 bases between them. CDR3 length: 11 residues. Germline V CDR1 and CDR2: SGHRS, YFSETQ. The CDR3 nucleotides read TGCGCCAGCAGCTCAGATTATACGCAGTATTTT. Translation gives CASSSDYTQYF.

This clonotype was detected a few times. The V gene is TRBV29-1, the J gene TRBJ2-7; 8 nucleotides align to TRBD1. The CDR3 contains 15 residues. With 0 bases clipped from V and 2 bases from J, the junction kept 6 bases outside the gene matches. Per germline, CDR1 SQVTM and CDR2 ANQGSEA. CDR3 nucleotide sequence: TGCAGCGTTGAAGATCTGGACAGGGAACCCTACGAGCAGTACTTC. Translated, it gives CSVEDLDREPYEQYF.

The CDR3 coding sequence is TGCAGTGCTAGAGGCCTAGCATGGAGAGAGACCCAGTACTTC. Encoded protein: CSARGLAWRETQYF. The V call is TRBV20-1, the J call TRBJ2-5; possible D gene TRBD2, 5 bases. This CDR3 spans 14 amino acids. The germline gives CDR1 DFQATT, CDR2 SNEGSKA (reference sequence). V was shortened by 1 base and J by 4 bases, with 13 bases between the two germline ends.

J is TRBJ2-3 and V is TRBV5-4; 8 bases fit TRBD2. V shed 0 bases and J 3 bases; nucleotides not matched to a gene: 6. Germline V gene lookup returns CDR1 SGHNT and CDR2 YYREEE (reference sequence). The CDR3 consists of 16 residues. In DNA, the CDR3 is TGTGCCAGCAGCTTGGATACTAGCGGAAGTACAGATACGCAGTATTTT. Translating gives CASSLDTSGSTDTQYF.

Notes on this clonotype: A read error may produce the germline difference seen at one junction end. The V gene is TRBV29-1, the J gene TRBJ2-7; D tentatively reads TRBD1 or TRBD2 (5 bases each). This CDR3 comprises 15 residues. Germline assignment: CDR1 SQVTM and CDR2 ANQGSEA. The CDR3 region has the DNA TGCAGCGTTGAGACCTTGCCAGGGAGTGCCTACGTGCAGTACTTC. Its protein product is CSVETLPGSAYVQYF.

This chain uses TRBV29-1 with TRBJ1-2, with D possibly TRBD1 on 5 matching bases. Trimming cost V 0 bases and J 4 bases, with 9 bases left between them. Germline V gene data show CDR1 as SQVTM and CDR2 as ANQGSEA. The CDR3 runs 13 residues. The CDR3, as DNA: TGCAGCGTTGAAGACAGGGCGGCCTATGGCTACACCTTC. Protein: CSVEDRAAYGYTF.

This clonotype was recorded a few times. The V and J genes are TRBV4-1 and TRBJ2-3; tentative D call: TRBD2 (7 bases). The CDR3 has 14 amino acids. Germline V gene lookup returns CDR1 MGHRA and CDR2 YSYEKL. V shed 4 bases and J shed 4 bases, with 12 bases lying between them. As DNA, the CDR3 is TGCGCCAGCAGCCGGGCCGGGGGGCCAGATACGCAGTATTTT. This sequence encodes CASSRAGGPDTQYF.

The rearrangement uses TRBV11-2 and TRBJ2-1; 11 nucleotides line up with TRBD2. The CDR3 is 17 amino acids. V lost 6 bases and J lost 6; bases outside the gene matches: 13. Germline CDR1 reads SGHAT; CDR2 reads FQNNGV. The CDR3 region has the DNA TGTGCCAGCAGACCAATAGCGGGGGGGCTCGGATCCAATGAGCAGTTCTTC. Protein product: CASRPIAGGLGSNEQFF. The whole variable domain, filled in from reference TRBV11-2 and TRBJ2-1, reads EAGVAQSPRYKIIEKRQSVAFWCNPISGHATLYWYQQILGQGPKLLIQFQNNGVVDDSQLPKDRFSAERLKGVDSTLKIQPAKLEDSAVYLCASRPIAGGLGSNEQFFGPGTRLTVL.

A few counts support this clonotype. This chain uses TRBV24-1 with TRBJ1-2; 7 bases line up with TRBD1. With V trimmed by 8 bases and J by 6 bases, 14 bases remained unmatched. This CDR3 spans 15 amino acids. Germline CDR1 reads KGHDR; CDR2 reads SFDVKD. The CDR3: CATKGKSTGVDGYTF. The CDR3 region has the DNA TGTGCCACCAAGGGCAAATCTACAGGGGTTGATGGCTACACCTTC.

The CDR3 region has the DNA TGCAGCGTTGTAACTGAGAGCTCCTACGAGCAGTACTTC. Translation gives CSVVTESSYEQYF. The chain carries TRBV29-1 and TRBJ2-7, with D unclear. The CDR3 contains 13 residues. Germline V gene data show CDR1 as SQVTM and CDR2 as ANQGSEA. V lost 4 bases, J lost 0 bases, and 10 bases lay in between.

V and J are TRBV7-6 and TRBJ2-7; 11 nucleotides match TRBD2. The assigned J gene may be wrong: the sequence end matches TRBJ2-5 better. This CDR3 has 16 amino acids. The germline V gene has CDR1 SGHVS and CDR2 FNYEAQ. CDR3 sequence (DNA): TGTGCCAGCAGCTTGATTAGCGGGAGGGCCTTAAAGACCCAGTACTTC. Translation gives CASSLISGRALKTQYF.

There are a few counts of this clonotype. The chain joins TRBV15 to TRBJ2-7, with D tentatively TRBD1 (6 bases). The CDR3 is 15 residues long. Germline assignment: CDR1 LNHNV and CDR2 YYDKDF (reference sequence). Trimming removed 0 bases from V and 2 bases from J, with 11 bases in between. The CDR3 DNA reads TGTGCCACCAGCAGAGATACGGGACAAGCCTACGAGCAGTACTTC. Its translation: CATSRDTGQAYEQYF.

The V gene is TRBV20-1, the J gene TRBJ2-3, with TRBD1 as a possible D gene (6 bases). V lost 4 bases, J lost 3 bases, and 14 bases lay in between. There are 14 residues in the CDR3. CDR1 and CDR2 (germline): DFQATT, SNEGSKA (reference sequence). In nucleotides, the CDR3 is TGCAGTGCTATAGGCAGGGGATGGACAGATACGCAGTATTTT. Translation gives CSAIGRGWTDTQYF.

V and J are TRBV4-1 and TRBJ2-7, with 8 bases that match TRBD1. Germline CDR1 is MGHRA and CDR2 is YSYEKL. V dropped 5 bases and J dropped 1; count of bases not matched to a gene: 10. The length of the CDR3 is 16 residues. CDR3 sequence (DNA): TGCGCCAGCAGCGGGGACAGGAGCCAAATTTCCTACGAGCAGTACTTC. This codes for CASSGDRSQISYEQYF.

The genes are TRBV15 and TRBJ2-7; D not resolved. The CDR3 has 14 amino acids. CDR1 is LNHNV, CDR2 YYDKDF, per germline (reference sequence). V was clipped by 4 bases and J by 0 bases, with 10 bases between them. The CDR3 coding sequence is TGTGCCACCAGCACCTCGAGGAGCTCCTACGAGCAGTACTTC. Its protein is CATSTSRSSYEQYF. The full variable domain, completed using reference TRBV15 and TRBJ2-7, is DAMVIQNPRYQVTQFGKPVTLSCSQTLNHNVMYWYQQKSSQAPKLLFHYYDKDFNNEADTPDNFQSRRPNTSFCFLDIRSPGLGDTAMYLCATSTSRSSYEQYFGPGTRLTVT.

This clonotype was seen ten or more times. This rearrangement joins TRBV29-1 to TRBJ2-1; D unclear. The CDR3 length is 15 residues. Trimming took off 4 bases at V and 5 bases at J, with 18 bases between the two ends. CDR1 and CDR2 (germline): SQVTM, ANQGSEA. The CDR3 protein is CSVGLTEPADNEQFF. In DNA, the CDR3 is TGCAGCGTTGGTTTAACCGAGCCGGCCGACAATGAGCAGTTCTTC.

The J gene is TRBJ2-1, the V gene TRBV12-5; 13 bases are a match to TRBD2. The germline gives CDR1 LGHNT, CDR2 FRNRAP. This CDR3 comprises 18 residues. V shed 5 bases, J shed 6 bases, and the junction held 13 bases outside the gene matches. The CDR3 spells CASGPPRGLAGSPNEQFF. The CDR3 DNA sequence: TGTGCTAGTGGTCCGCCAAGGGGACTAGCGGGGAGCCCCAATGAGCAGTTCTTC.

In regard to this clonotype: One junction end does not reproduce the germline sequence, and a read error may be involved. The genes are TRBV7-3 and TRBJ2-5; D ambiguous. The CDR3 totals 13 residues. CDR1 SGHTA and CDR2 FQGTGA come from the germline V gene. CDR3: CTSSYKGGQTQYF. In DNA, the CDR3 is TGTACCAGCAGCTACAAGGGCGGCCAGACCCAGTACTTC.

V and J are TRBV7-3 and TRBJ2-7; 9 bases match TRBD1. With 6 bases clipped from V and 2 bases from J, the junction kept 8 bases outside the gene matches. Looked up from germline, CDR1 is SGHTA and CDR2 is FQGTGA. CDR3 length: 15 amino acids. The DNA of the CDR3 is TGTGCCAGCAGACAAACCGGGACAGGGACCTACGAGCAGTACTTC. Amino acid sequence: CASRQTGTGTYEQYF.

This clonotype was detected a few times. The J gene is TRBJ1-1, the V gene TRBV20-1; the D gene is possibly TRBD1 (6 bases). CDR1 and CDR2 (germline): DFQATT, SNEGSKA (reference sequence). The V gene lost 3 bases and the J gene lost 0 bases, with 11 bases spanning the gap. This CDR3 is built from 14 residues. The CDR3 bases are TGCAGTGCTAGTTGGGGACAACTGAACACTGAAGCTTTCTTT. Translating gives CSASWGQLNTEAFF.

This chain uses TRBV27 with TRBJ2-1; the match to TRBD2 covers 9 bases. Germline V gene sequence: CDR1 MNHEY, CDR2 SMNVEV (reference sequence). The CDR3 length is 18 residues. V dropped 1 base and J dropped 6; count of bases not matched to a gene: 13. The CDR3 here is CASSLLGWREGRANEQFF. CDR3 DNA: TGTGCCAGCAGTTTATTGGGCTGGCGGGAGGGCCGGGCCAATGAGCAGTTCTTC.

This clonotype was seen more than once but under ten times. This chain connects TRBV29-1 to TRBJ1-2; 10 bases match TRBD1. The CDR3 is 13 amino acids. Germline-derived CDR1 and CDR2 are SQVTM and ANQGSEA. The V gene end was trimmed by 7 bases and the J gene end by 7 bases; junction bases not matched to a gene: 9. Here the CDR3 reads CSASTGGASGYTF. The CDR3, as DNA: TGCAGCGCTTCGACAGGGGGCGCCTCTGGCTACACCTTC.

A word on this clonotype: The junction does not match germline at one end; this may be a read error. The V gene is TRBV7-2, the J gene TRBJ2-3; no reliable D call. This CDR3 is built from 13 residues. Per germline, CDR1 SGHTA and CDR2 FQGNSA. The CDR3 sequence: CASNLGFTDTQYF. The CDR3 DNA reads as TGTGCCAGCAACTTAGGTTTTACAGATACGCAGTATTTT.

This rearrangement joins TRBV6-4 to TRBJ1-5, with 7 bases fitting TRBD1. This CDR3 contains 15 residues. The germline V gene encodes CDR1 MRHNA and CDR2 SNTAGT. Unmatched junction bases numbered 7, after V lost 7 bases and J lost 1 base. This CDR3 reads CASTSHRGSNQPQHF. CDR3 in DNA: TGTGCCAGCACCAGCCACAGGGGAAGCAATCAGCCCCAGCATTTT.

The chain couples TRBV2 to TRBJ1-2; no definite D call. Trimming cost V 2 bases and J 2 bases, with 9 bases left between them. Germline assignment: CDR1 SNHLY and CDR2 FYNNEI. The CDR3 is made up of 14 amino acids. CDR3 protein: CASSETGRNYGYTF. In nucleotides, the CDR3 is TGTGCCAGCAGTGAAACCGGACGGAACTATGGCTACACCTTC.

The sample holds many counts of this clonotype. This chain links TRBV29-1 with TRBJ2-5; possible D gene TRBD1, 6 bases. Germline V gives CDR1 SQVTM, CDR2 ANQGSEA. The germline V and J ends were trimmed by 4 bases and 4 bases, with 7 bases remaining between them. The length of the CDR3 is 11 residues. The CDR3 coding sequence is TGCAGCGTTGTGACAGGAGAGACCCAGTACTTC. This gives the protein CSVVTGETQYF. The variable domain in full, with the rest retrieved from reference TRBV29-1 and TRBJ2-5, is SAVISQKPSRDICQRGTSLTIQCQVDSQVTMMFWYRQQPGQSLTLIATANQGSEATYESGFVIDKFPISRPNLTFSTLTVSNMSPEDSSIYLCSVVTGETQYFGPGTRLLVL.